This T cell receptor (beta chain) was recorded in a study of metastatic and nonmetastatic thyroid tumors. Across the study: Across peripheral blood and tumor or nodule tissue samples taken from malignant and benign thyroid patients, the repertoires were compared with one another.

The CDR3 loop spans 15 amino acids. Germline CDR1 SGHTA, CDR2 FQGTGA. V lost 5 bases, J lost 2 bases, and 13 bases lay in between. Thyroid surgery was performed in patients who had received no treatment beforehand. From the PCR reads, TCRdb re-called clones with MiXCR. The table lists fewer than 20,000 clones, 21% of them singletons. This clone showed up many times. The chain employs TRBV7-3 and TRBJ2-1; D possibly corresponds to TRBD2 (5 bases). Sequencing was performed on tumor tissue. The receptor was derived from a female donor with papillary thyroid cancer or a benign thyroid nodule (not recorded which). Some clones in this sample may be carry-over from other donors' samples. The CDR3 protein is CASSTTGIPYNEQFF. CDR3 DNA sequence: TGTGCCAGCAGCACCACCGGGATTCCCTACAATGAGCAGTTCTTC.